This TCR beta chain was retrieved from a study of radiation and T cells in renal cell carcinoma. TCRdb keeps only in-frame clones here, not all; method: immunoSEQ multiplex PCR. Counted here are about 91,000 clones, about four fifths occurring once; the ten biggest clones make up 5% to 8%. This CDR3 has 13 amino acids. Germline V gene lookup returns CDR1 SQVTM and CDR2 ANQGSEA. The V segment lost 6 bases and the J segment 7 bases; nucleotides outside the gene matches: 8. The time point was: baseline pretreatment blood. The treatment is: 15 Gy SBRT to primary tumor, nephrectomy 4 weeks later. This sequence joins TRBV29-1 and TRBJ2-5, with TRBD1 matching 10 bases. The sequenced sample was blood, obtained from a patient whose treatment included radiotherapy and nephrectomy. The origin of this receptor is a man aged 55 to 70 with renal cell carcinoma. CDR3 sequence: CSVGQGQSVTQYF. CDR3 bases: TGCAGCGTGGGACAGGGGCAATCTGTGACCCAGTACTTC.